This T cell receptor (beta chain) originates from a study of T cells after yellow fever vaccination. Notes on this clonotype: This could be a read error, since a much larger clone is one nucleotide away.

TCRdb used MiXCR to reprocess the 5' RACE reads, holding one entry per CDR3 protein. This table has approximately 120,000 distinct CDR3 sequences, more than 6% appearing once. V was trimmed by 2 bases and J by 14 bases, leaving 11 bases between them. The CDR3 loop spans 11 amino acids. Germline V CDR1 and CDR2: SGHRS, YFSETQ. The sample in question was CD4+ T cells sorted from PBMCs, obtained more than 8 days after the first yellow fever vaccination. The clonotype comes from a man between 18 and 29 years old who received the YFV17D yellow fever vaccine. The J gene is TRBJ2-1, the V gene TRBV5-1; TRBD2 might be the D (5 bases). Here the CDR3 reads CASSLSGREFF. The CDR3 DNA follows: TGCGCCAGCAGCTTAAGTGGGAGAGAGTTCTTC.